The next 10 T cell receptor beta chains were all read from a single sample in a study of cytomegalovirus exposure and HLA in healthy donors. TCRdb's table, derived via immunoSEQ multiplex PCR, lists solely in-frame clones and lacks some. The sample lists 120,000 or so clones; roughly 89% were seen once. The sample comprised PBMCs. These receptors all stem from a woman aged 18-35 years in good health and CMV-seronegative.

The genes are TRBV4-3 and TRBJ2-1; 8 positions match TRBD2. V was clipped by 0 bases and J by 7 bases; unmatched bases: 2. Germline CDR1 is LGHNA and CDR2 is YSLEER. The CDR3 loop spans 14 amino acids. CDR3 DNA sequence: TGCGCCAGCAGCCAAGAATTAGCGGGGAATGAGCAGTTCTTC. Amino acids: CASSQELAGNEQFF.

This clone is a singleton in its sample. The rearrangement joins TRBV28 to TRBJ1-2; possibly TRBD1 for D (6 bases). CDR1 MDHEN and CDR2 SYDVKM come from the germline V gene. Trimming took off 6 bases at V and 5 bases at J, with 22 bases between the two ends. The CDR3 runs to 16 residues. CDR3 in DNA: TGTGCCAGCAGCCCATTGACAGGCGAAGGTGGTTATGGCTACACCTTC. Its translation: CASSPLTGEGGYGYTF.

The sample holds one count of this clone. The V call is TRBV2, the J call TRBJ1-6, with a weak D call TRBD1 (6 bases). The V gene lost 7 bases and the J gene lost 5 bases, with 18 bases spanning the gap. From germline, CDR1 is SNHLY and CDR2 FYNNEI. The length of the CDR3 is 16 residues. The CDR3 loop is CASNREGVLNNSPLHF. The CDR3 nucleotides read TGTGCCAGCAACAGGGAGGGGGTGCTAAATAATTCACCCCTCCACTTT.

This sequence joins TRBV28 and TRBJ2-1; D perhaps matches TRBD1 (5 bases). Germline loops: CDR1 MDHEN, CDR2 SYDVKM. CDR3 size: 12 residues. The V end lost 9 bases, the J end lost 8 bases, and 14 bases lay between the germline ends. CDR3 DNA: TGTGCCAGGCCTCAGGGTTCCGATGAGCAGTTCTTC. As protein: CARPQGSDEQFF.

This clone was picked up one time. The genes are TRBV4-2 and TRBJ2-3; 10 bases align to TRBD2. CDR1 is LGHNA and CDR2 is YNFKEQ in the germline V gene. This CDR3 has 17 amino acids. Germline trimming cut 0 bases from V and 4 bases from J; bases unmatched to any gene: 7. This CDR3 reads CASSQEEAGGPADTQYF. CDR3 DNA: TGTGCCAGCAGCCAAGAGGAAGCGGGAGGGCCAGCAGATACGCAGTATTTT.

V is TRBV11-2 and J is TRBJ1-1, with D tentatively TRBD1 (6 bases). Germline V lookup: CDR1 SGHAT, CDR2 FQNNGV. The CDR3 runs 14 residues. V lost 5 bases and J lost 6, with 16 bases in between. CDR3 protein: CASSADRVAAEAFF. The CDR3 DNA follows: TGTGCCAGCAGCGCGGACAGAGTTGCGGCTGAAGCTTTCTTT. Complete variable domain (other parts from reference TRBV11-2 and TRBJ1-1): EAGVAQSPRYKIIEKRQSVAFWCNPISGHATLYWYQQILGQGPKLLIQFQNNGVVDDSQLPKDRFSAERLKGVDSTLKIQPAKLEDSAVYLCASSADRVAAEAFFGQGTRLTVV.

This clone was picked up one time. The chain links TRBV6-5 to TRBJ2-2, with 11 bases fitting TRBD1. Germline assignment: CDR1 MNHEY and CDR2 SVGAGI. CDR3 length: 14 residues. With V trimmed by 10 bases and J by 6 bases, 7 bases remained unmatched. The CDR3 spells CAIRKGQGAGELFF. In nucleotides, the CDR3 is TGTGCCATCCGCAAGGGACAGGGGGCCGGGGAGCTGTTTTTT.

The chain recombines TRBV19 with TRBJ2-1; 11 bases match TRBD2. The CDR3 is made up of 18 amino acids. The ends lost 6 bases at V and 7 bases at J; junction bases unmatched: 17. CDR1 and CDR2 (germline): LNHDA, SQIVND (reference sequence). CDR3 residues: CASRLTGSTSGNLNEQFF. The CDR3, as DNA: TGTGCCAGTAGACTTACCGGCTCGACTAGCGGGAACCTTAATGAGCAGTTCTTC.

The V gene is TRBV13, the J gene TRBJ2-3; 11 bases are a match to TRBD2. CDR1 and CDR2 (germline): PRHDT, FYEKMQ (reference sequence). Trimming removed 5 bases from V and 0 bases from J; junction bases left unmatched: 4. The length of the CDR3 is 16 residues. Here the CDR3 DNA reads TGTGCCAGCAGCCCGGGACTAGCGGTTAGCACAGATACGCAGTATTTT. It specifies CASSPGLAVSTDTQYF.

The chain recombines TRBV2 with TRBJ1-3; TRBD1 is a possible D gene (5 bases). V lost 6 bases and J lost 0, with 12 bases in between. Looked up from germline, CDR1 is SNHLY and CDR2 is FYNNEI. This CDR3 has 15 residues. DNA for the CDR3: TGTGCCAGCAGGAAGGACACGAGCTCTGGAAACACCATATATTTT. The encoded protein is CASRKDTSSGNTIYF. Full variable domain (rest looked up from reference TRBV2 and TRBJ1-3): EPEVTQTPSHQVTQMGQEVILRCVPISNHLYFYWYRQILGQKVEFLVSFYNNEISEKSEIFDDQFSVERPDGSNFTLKIRSTKLEDSAMYFCASRKDTSSGNTIYFGEGSWLTVV.